The 7 T cell receptor beta chains listed next were all sequenced from one sample in a study of OX40 agonist ivuxolimab in advanced cancers. The repertoire was sequenced with immunoSEQ multiplex PCR; TCRdb's copy has only in-frame clones and lacks some. Of approximately 96,000 clones listed, 80% to 95% are singletons. The sequences come from CD4+ or CD8+ T cells sorted from blood, collected in a trial of the OX40 agonist ivuxolimab. All receptors derive from an adult with an advanced solid tumor such as melanoma, head and neck, liver or kidney cancer.

The chain combines TRBV4-1 with TRBJ2-3; unclear D gene. CDR3 length: 14 amino acids. The germline gives CDR1 MGHRA, CDR2 YSYEKL. Trimming stripped 1 base from V and 1 base from J, with 6 bases between. The CDR3 DNA is TGCGCCAGCAGCCAAGTAACTGGCACAGATACGCAGTATTTT. Protein sequence: CASSQVTGTDTQYF.

Only a few counts were recorded for this clone. The chain carries TRBV7-9 and TRBJ2-5; D gene unclear. Deletions cut 5 bases from V and 3 bases from J, with 13 bases between. The CDR3 is 14 amino acids. Germline CDR1 is SEHNR and CDR2 is FQNEAQ (reference sequence). In nucleotides, the CDR3 is TGTGCCAGCAGCCCGGCTAGAGATGAAGAGACCCAGTACTTC. Its translation is CASSPARDEETQYF.

The rearrangement uses TRBV11-2 and TRBJ2-2, with 7 bases fitting TRBD2. The CDR3 spans 15 residues. Germline V CDR1 and CDR2: SGHAT, FQNNGV. The trim removed 2 bases at V and 3 bases at J, leaving 3 bases unmatched. The CDR3 DNA follows: TGTGCCAGCAGCTTAACGGGAGGACACACCGGGGAGCTGTTTTTT. Its protein product is CASSLTGGHTGELFF.

The V and J genes are TRBV6-5 and TRBJ2-1, with TRBD2 identical over 11 bases. V lost 2 bases, J lost 7 bases, and 7 bases stayed unmatched. Germline assignment: CDR1 MNHEY and CDR2 SVGAGI. This CDR3 spans 16 amino acids. The CDR3 DNA reads TGTGCCAGCAGTTACACCCTAGCGGGGGGTAGGAATGAGCAGTTCTTC. It is translated as CASSYTLAGGRNEQFF.

V and J are TRBV11-3 and TRBJ2-6; 8 positions match TRBD1. The CDR3 is 19 amino acids. The junction had 12 bases not matched to a gene; V was cut back by 5 bases and J by 0 bases. The V gene's germline CDR1 is SGHNT and CDR2 YENEEA. As DNA, the CDR3 is TGTGCCAGCAGCCTAGGACAGGGAATGGTTGGCTCTGGGGCCAACGTCCTGACTTTC. It specifies CASSLGQGMVGSGANVLTF.

This clone was observed a single time. The CDR3 here is CASSLRQRVYNEQFF. CDR3 DNA sequence: TGCGCCAGCAGCTTGAGGCAGAGGGTCTACAATGAGCAGTTCTTC. The chain recombines TRBV5-1 with TRBJ2-1, with a weak D call TRBD2 (5 bases). CDR3 size: 15 residues. The germline gives CDR1 SGHRS, CDR2 YFSETQ. V dropped 1 base and J dropped 3 bases, with 11 bases sitting between them.

This sequence joins TRBV11-3 and TRBJ2-7; D call uncertain. Trimming left V 5 bases short and J 4 bases short, with 15 bases between. Germline assignment: CDR1 SGHNT and CDR2 YENEEA. The CDR3 contains 14 residues. Written as DNA, the CDR3 is TGTGCCAGCAGCCCTCGGACGGAGCTTTACGAGCAGTACTTC. Protein sequence: CASSPRTELYEQYF.